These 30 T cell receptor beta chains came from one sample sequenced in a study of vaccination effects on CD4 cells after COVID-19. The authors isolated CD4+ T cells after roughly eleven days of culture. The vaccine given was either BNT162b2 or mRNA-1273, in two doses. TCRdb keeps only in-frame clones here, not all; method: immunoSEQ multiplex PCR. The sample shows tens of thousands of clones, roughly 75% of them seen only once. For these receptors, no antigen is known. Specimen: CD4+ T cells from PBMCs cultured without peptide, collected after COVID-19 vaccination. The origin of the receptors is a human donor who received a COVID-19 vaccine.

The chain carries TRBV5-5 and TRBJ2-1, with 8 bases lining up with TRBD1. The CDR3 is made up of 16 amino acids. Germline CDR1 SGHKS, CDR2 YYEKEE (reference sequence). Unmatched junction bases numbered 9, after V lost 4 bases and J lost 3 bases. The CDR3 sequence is CASSDQGAAGYNEQFF. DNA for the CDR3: TGTGCCAGCAGCGACCAGGGGGCGGCCGGCTACAATGAGCAGTTCTTC. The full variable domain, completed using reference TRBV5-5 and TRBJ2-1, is DAGVTQSPTHLIKTRGQQVTLRCSPISGHKSVSWYQQVLGQGPQFIFQYYEKEERGRGNFPDRFSARQFPNYSSELNVNALLLGDSALYLCASSDQGAAGYNEQFFGPGTRLTVL.

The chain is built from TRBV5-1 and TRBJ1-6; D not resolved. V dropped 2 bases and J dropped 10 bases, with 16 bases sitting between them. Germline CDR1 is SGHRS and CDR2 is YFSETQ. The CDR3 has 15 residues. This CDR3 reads CASSFYDTARSPLHF. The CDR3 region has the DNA TGCGCCAGCAGCTTTTACGACACGGCCCGGTCACCCCTCCACTTT.

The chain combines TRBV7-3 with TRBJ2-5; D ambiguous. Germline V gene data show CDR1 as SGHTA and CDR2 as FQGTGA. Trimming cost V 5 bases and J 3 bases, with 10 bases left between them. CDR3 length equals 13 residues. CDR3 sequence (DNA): TGTGCCAGCAGCCCATACCTGGAAGAGACCCAGTACTTC. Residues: CASSPYLEETQYF.

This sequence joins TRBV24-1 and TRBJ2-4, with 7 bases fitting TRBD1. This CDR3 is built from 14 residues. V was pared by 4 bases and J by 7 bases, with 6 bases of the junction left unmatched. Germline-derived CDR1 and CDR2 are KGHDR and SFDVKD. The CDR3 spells CATSDTGVGNIQYF. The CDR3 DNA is TGTGCCACCAGTGACACAGGGGTCGGGAACATTCAGTACTTC.

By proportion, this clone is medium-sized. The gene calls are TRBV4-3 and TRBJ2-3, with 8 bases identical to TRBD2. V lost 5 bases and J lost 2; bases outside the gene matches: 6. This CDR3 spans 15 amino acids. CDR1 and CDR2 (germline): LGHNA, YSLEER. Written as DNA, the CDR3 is TGCGCCAGCAGCTACGGGGGGGGTAACACAGATACGCAGTATTTT. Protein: CASSYGGGNTDTQYF.

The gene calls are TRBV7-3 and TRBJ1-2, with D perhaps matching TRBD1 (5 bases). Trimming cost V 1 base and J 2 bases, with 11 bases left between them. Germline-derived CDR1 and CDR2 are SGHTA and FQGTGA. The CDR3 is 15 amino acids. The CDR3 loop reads CASSLRGVGNYGYTF. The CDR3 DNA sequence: TGTGCCAGCAGCTTAAGAGGGGTCGGAAACTATGGCTACACCTTC. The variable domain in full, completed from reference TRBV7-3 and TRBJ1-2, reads GAGVSQTPSNKVTEKGKYVELRCDPISGHTALYWYRQSLGQGPEFLIYFQGTGAADDSGLPNDRFFAVRPEGSVSTLKIQRTERGDSAVYLCASSLRGVGNYGYTFGSGTRLTVV.

The CDR3 coding sequence is TGTGCCAGCACACAGACCATGAACACTGAAGCTTTCTTT. It codes for CASTQTMNTEAFF. The V gene is TRBV6-5, the J gene TRBJ1-1; D gene unclear. V dropped 7 bases and J dropped 0 bases, with 9 bases sitting between them. CDR1 and CDR2 from the germline V gene are MNHEY and SVGAGI. The length of the CDR3 is 13 residues.

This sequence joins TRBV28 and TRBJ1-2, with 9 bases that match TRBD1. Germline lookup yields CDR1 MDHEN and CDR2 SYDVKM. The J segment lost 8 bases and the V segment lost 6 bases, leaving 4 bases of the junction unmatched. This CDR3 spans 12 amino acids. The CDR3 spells CASSSGQGGYTF. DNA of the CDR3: TGTGCCAGCAGCAGCGGACAGGGGGGCTACACCTTC.

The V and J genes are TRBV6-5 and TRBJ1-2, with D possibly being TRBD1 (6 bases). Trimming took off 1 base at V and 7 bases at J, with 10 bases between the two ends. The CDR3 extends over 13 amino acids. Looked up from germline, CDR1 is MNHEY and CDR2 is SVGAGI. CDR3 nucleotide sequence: TGTGCCAGCAGTTACTGGGGGCTAACTGGCTACACCTTC. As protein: CASSYWGLTGYTF.

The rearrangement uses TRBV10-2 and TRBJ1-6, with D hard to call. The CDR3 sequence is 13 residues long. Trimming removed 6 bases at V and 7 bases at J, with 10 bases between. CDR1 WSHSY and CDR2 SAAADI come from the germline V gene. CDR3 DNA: TGCGCCAGCAGCGACGTCAGGAATTCACCCCTCCACTTT. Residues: CASSDVRNSPLHF.

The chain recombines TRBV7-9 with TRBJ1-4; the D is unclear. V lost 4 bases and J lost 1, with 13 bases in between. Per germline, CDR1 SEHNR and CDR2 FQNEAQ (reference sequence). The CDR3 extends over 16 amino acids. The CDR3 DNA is TGTGCCAGCAGCTCTCCTACACGGGGAACTAATGAAAAACTGTTTTTT. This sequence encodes CASSSPTRGTNEKLFF. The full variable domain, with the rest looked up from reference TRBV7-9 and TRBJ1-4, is DTGVSQNPRHKITKRGQNVTFRCDPISEHNRLYWYRQTLGQGPEFLTYFQNEAQLEKSRLLSDRFSAERPKGSFSTLEIQRTEQGDSAMYLCASSSPTRGTNEKLFFGSGTQLSVL.

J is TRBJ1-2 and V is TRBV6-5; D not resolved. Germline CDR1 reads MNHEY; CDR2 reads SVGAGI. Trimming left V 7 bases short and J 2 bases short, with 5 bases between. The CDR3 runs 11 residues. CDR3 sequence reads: CASNGNYGYTF. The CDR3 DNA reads TGTGCCAGCAATGGGAACTATGGCTACACCTTC.

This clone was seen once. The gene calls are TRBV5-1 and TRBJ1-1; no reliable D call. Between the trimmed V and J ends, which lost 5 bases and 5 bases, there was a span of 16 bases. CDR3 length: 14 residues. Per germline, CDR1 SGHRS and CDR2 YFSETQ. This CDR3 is CASRNTKASTEAFF. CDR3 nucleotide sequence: TGCGCCAGCAGAAACACAAAAGCCTCGACTGAAGCTTTCTTT.

The CDR3 coding sequence is TGTGCCACCAGACGGACAGTAACGAACACCGGGGAGCTGTTTTTT. This encodes CATRRTVTNTGELFF. The chain employs TRBV6-5 and TRBJ2-2; a weak D match, TRBD1 (6 bases). The V end was cut by 10 bases, the J end by 0 bases, with 15 bases between. In germline, CDR1 is MNHEY, CDR2 SVGAGI. The CDR3 runs 15 residues.

Here the CDR3 reads CASSIGTVDTQYF. The CDR3 bases are TGTGCCAGTAGTATAGGGACGGTCGATACGCAGTATTTT. The chain links TRBV19 to TRBJ2-3, with unresolved D. The germline gives CDR1 LNHDA, CDR2 SQIVND (reference sequence). V was cut by 1 base and J by 6 bases, with 8 bases left in between. The CDR3 contains 13 residues.

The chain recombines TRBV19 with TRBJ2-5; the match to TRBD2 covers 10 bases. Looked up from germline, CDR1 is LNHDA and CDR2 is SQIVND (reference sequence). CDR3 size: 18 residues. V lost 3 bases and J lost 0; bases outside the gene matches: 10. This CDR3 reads CASSISASGGLNQETQYF. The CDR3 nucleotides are TGTGCCAGTAGTATCTCGGCTAGCGGGGGCCTCAACCAAGAGACCCAGTACTTC.

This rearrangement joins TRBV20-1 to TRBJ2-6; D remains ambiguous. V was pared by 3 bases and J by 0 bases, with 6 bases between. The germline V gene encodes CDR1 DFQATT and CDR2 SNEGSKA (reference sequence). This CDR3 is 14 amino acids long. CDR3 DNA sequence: TGCAGTGCTAGTCCGGCCTCTGGGGCCAACGTCCTGACTTTC. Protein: CSASPASGANVLTF.

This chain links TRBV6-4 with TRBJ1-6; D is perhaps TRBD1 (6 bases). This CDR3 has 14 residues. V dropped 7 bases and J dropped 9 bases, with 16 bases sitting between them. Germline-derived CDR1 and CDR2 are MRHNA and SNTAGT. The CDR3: CASNEQGGGSPLHF. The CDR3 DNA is TGTGCCAGCAACGAACAGGGTGGAGGTTCACCCCTCCACTTT.

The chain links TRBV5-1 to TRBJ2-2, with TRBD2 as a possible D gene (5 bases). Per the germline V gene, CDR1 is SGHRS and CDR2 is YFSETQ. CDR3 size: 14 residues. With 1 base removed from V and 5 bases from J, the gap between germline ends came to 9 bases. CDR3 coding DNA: TGCGCCAGCAGCTTGAGCGCGGGTACCGGGGAGCTGTTTTTT. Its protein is CASSLSAGTGELFF.

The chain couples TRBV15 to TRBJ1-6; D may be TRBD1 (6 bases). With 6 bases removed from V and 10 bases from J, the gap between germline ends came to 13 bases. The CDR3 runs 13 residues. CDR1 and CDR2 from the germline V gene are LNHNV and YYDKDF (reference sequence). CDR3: CATSRGEWSPLHF. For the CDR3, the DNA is TGTGCCACCAGTAGGGGGGAGTGGTCACCCCTCCACTTT.

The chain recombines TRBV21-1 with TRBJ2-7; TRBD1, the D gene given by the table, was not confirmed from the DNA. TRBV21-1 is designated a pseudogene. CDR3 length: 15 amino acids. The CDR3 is CASKSPPRGAYEQYV. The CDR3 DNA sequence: TGTGCCAGTAAAAGTCCACCCAGGGGGGCCTACGAGCAGTACGTC.

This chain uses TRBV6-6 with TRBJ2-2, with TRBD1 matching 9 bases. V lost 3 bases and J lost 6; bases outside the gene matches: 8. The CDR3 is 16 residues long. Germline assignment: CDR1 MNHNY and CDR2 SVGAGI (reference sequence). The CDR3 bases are TGTGCCAGCAGTTATTCCGGGACAGGGCAGGCCGGGGAGCTGTTTTTT. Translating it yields CASSYSGTGQAGELFF.

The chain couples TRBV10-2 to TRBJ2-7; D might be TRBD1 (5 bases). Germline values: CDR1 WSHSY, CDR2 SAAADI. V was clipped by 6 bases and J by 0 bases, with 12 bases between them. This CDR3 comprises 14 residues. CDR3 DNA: TGCGCCAGCAGGGACACAGGAAACTCCTACGAGCAGTACGTC. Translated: CASRDTGNSYEQYV.

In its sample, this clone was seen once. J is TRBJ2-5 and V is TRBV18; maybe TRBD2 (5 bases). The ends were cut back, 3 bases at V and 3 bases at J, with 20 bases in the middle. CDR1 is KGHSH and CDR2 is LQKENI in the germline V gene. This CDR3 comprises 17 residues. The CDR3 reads CASSPSGGPGGKETQYF. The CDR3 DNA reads TGTGCCAGCTCACCTTCAGGAGGCCCTGGTGGGAAAGAGACCCAGTACTTC.

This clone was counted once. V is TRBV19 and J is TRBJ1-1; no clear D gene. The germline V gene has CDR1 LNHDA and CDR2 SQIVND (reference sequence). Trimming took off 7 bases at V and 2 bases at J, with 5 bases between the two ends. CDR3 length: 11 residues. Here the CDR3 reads CASKVNTEAFF. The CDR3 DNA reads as TGTGCCAGTAAAGTAAACACTGAAGCTTTCTTT.

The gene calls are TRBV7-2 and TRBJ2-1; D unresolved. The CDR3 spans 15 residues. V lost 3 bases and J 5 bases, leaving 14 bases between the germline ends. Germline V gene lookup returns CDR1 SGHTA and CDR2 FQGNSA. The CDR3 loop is CASSFPTHSNNEQFF. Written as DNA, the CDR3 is TGTGCCAGCAGCTTCCCAACACATAGCAACAATGAGCAGTTCTTC.

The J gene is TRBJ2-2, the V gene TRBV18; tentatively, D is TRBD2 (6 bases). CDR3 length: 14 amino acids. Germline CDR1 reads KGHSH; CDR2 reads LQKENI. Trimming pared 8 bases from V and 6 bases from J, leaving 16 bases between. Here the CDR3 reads CASTDGGKAGELFF. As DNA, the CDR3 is TGTGCCAGCACGGATGGAGGGAAGGCCGGGGAGCTGTTTTTT.

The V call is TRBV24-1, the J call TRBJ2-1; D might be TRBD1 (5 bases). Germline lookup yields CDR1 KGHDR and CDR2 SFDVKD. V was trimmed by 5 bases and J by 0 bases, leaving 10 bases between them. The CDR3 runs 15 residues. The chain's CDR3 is CATSVTGSSYNEQFF. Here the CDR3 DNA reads TGTGCCACCAGTGTCACAGGCAGCTCCTACAATGAGCAGTTCTTC.

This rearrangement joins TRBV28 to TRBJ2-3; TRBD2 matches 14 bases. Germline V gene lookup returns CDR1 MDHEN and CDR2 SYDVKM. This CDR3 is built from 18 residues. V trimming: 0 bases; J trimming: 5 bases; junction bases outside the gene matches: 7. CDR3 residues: CASSLWGTSGGQGDTQYF. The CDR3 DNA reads TGTGCCAGCAGTTTATGGGGGACTAGCGGGGGCCAGGGAGATACGCAGTATTTT.

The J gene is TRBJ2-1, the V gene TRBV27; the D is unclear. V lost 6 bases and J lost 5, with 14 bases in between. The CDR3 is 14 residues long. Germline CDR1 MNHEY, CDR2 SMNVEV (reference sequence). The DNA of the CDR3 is TGTGCCAGCAGGAAAGGACGGATGCACAATGAGCAGTTCTTC. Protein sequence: CASRKGRMHNEQFF.